The next 19 T cell receptor beta chains were all read from a single sample in a study of T cells expressing NK-cell markers. Following a re-call of the 5' RACE reads, TCRdb has one entry per CDR3 protein and lacks DNA. The listing records roughly 430,000 distinct CDR3 sequences. Material: blood T cells: a sorted CD56 or NKG2C T cell subset, CD4+ or CD8+ T cells, or bulk PBMC T cells (not recorded which). Receptors were obtained from a woman aged 18-70 years in good health.

The chain carries TRBV6-1 and TRBJ2-1. Germline-derived CDR1 and CDR2 are MNHNS and SASEGT. This CDR3 has 13 residues. The CDR3: CASTPFSYNEQFF.

The chain carries TRBV5-6 and TRBJ2-7. The V gene's germline CDR1 is SGHDT and CDR2 YYEEEE. CDR3 length: 11 amino acids. The CDR3 reads CASRTHGEQYF.

The rearrangement uses TRBV4-3 and TRBJ2-1; TCRdb's D gene call, TRBD2, goes unchecked for lack of DNA. The germline V gene encodes CDR1 LGHNA and CDR2 YSLEER. The CDR3 sequence is 15 residues long. The CDR3 protein is CASSQTGTRPNEQFF.

This chain joins TRBV4-1 and TRBJ2-7; TCRdb outputs TRBD1, but without DNA this stays unchecked. Germline V lookup: CDR1 MGHRA, CDR2 YSYEKL. The CDR3 consists of 14 residues. CDR3: CASSQAPGPYEQYF.

This chain connects TRBV12-3 or TRBV12-4 to TRBJ2-1; TCRdb reports TRBD2, a call that lacks DNA to check it against. The CDR3 loop spans 15 amino acids. The CDR3 loop is CASSPRGLAYNEQFF.

J is TRBJ1-3 and V is TRBV9. The CDR3 runs to 14 residues. Germline lookup yields CDR1 SGDLS and CDR2 YYNGEE. This CDR3 is CASSVGSSGNTIYF. The variable domain in full, completed from reference TRBV9 and TRBJ1-3, reads DSGVTQTPKHLITATGQRVTLRCSPRSGDLSVYWYQQSLDQGLQFLIQYYNGEERAKGNILERFSAQQFPDLHSELNLSSLELGDSALYFCASSVGSSGNTIYFGEGSWLTVV.

The V call is TRBV7-7, the J call TRBJ2-5. The CDR3 length is 14 residues. Germline V gene lookup returns CDR1 SSHAT and CDR2 FNYEAQ (reference sequence). The CDR3 here is CASSTSVPTETQYF.

The chain combines TRBV20-1 with TRBJ2-3; TCRdb indicates TRBD2, and absent DNA this call remains unverified. In germline, CDR1 is DFQATT, CDR2 SNEGSKA (reference sequence). CDR3 length: 16 residues. The CDR3 here is CSAAGTSGGGSDTQYF.

The genes are TRBV20-1 and TRBJ2-7; TCRdb reports TRBD1, a call that lacks DNA to check it against. The CDR3 covers 14 residues. Germline lookup yields CDR1 DFQATT and CDR2 SNEGSKA (reference sequence). The chain's CDR3 is CSAREGTGSLEQYF.

The genes are TRBV4-3 and TRBJ1-1; no DNA is available, so the TRBD1 call from TCRdb remains unchecked. CDR3 length: 14 residues. Germline V gene lookup returns CDR1 LGHNA and CDR2 YSLEER. CDR3 amino acids: CASSQRGMNTEAFF.

The gene calls are TRBV12-3 or TRBV12-4 and TRBJ2-5; TCRdb's D gene call, TRBD2, goes unchecked for lack of DNA. The CDR3 sequence is 15 residues long. This CDR3 reads CASSFSRGRGETQYF.

The chain links TRBV11-2 to TRBJ2-2; TCRdb outputs TRBD1, but without DNA this stays unchecked. The CDR3 loop spans 20 amino acids. CDR1 is SGHAT, CDR2 FQNNGV, per germline. The CDR3 protein is CASSLVLDRRIIRTPGELFF. The full variable domain, rest sourced from reference TRBV11-2 and TRBJ2-2, is EAGVAQSPRYKIIEKRQSVAFWCNPISGHATLYWYQQILGQGPKLLIQFQNNGVVDDSQLPKDRFSAERLKGVDSTLKIQPAKLEDSAVYLCASSLVLDRRIIRTPGELFFGEGSRLTVL.

V is TRBV2 and J is TRBJ2-1. CDR1 SNHLY and CDR2 FYNNEI come from the germline V gene. The CDR3 spans 13 residues. The CDR3 sequence is CASSERQYNEQFF.

The rearrangement joins TRBV30 to TRBJ2-7. CDR3 size: 12 residues. Germline CDR1 and CDR2: GTSNPN and SVGIG (reference sequence). The CDR3 here is CAWSVRAYEQYF.

The chain combines TRBV9 with TRBJ2-1. The CDR3 covers 13 residues. CDR1 and CDR2 from the germline V gene are SGDLS and YYNGEE. The CDR3 sequence: CASGKSSYNEQFF.

CDR3 residues: CSAGETGRGYTF. The chain employs TRBV20-1 and TRBJ1-2; TCRdb returns TRBD1, unconfirmable since there is no DNA. The germline V gene encodes CDR1 DFQATT and CDR2 SNEGSKA (reference sequence). This CDR3 contains 12 residues.

Here the CDR3 reads CSDLDRDYGYTF. The chain links TRBV29-1 to TRBJ1-2; TCRdb designates TRBD1, a call that cannot be tested without DNA. The CDR3 is 12 amino acids. CDR1 is SQVTM and CDR2 is ANQGSEA in the germline V gene.

The chain combines TRBV28 with TRBJ1-5; TCRdb proposes TRBD1, but this gene call is untestable without DNA. Germline CDR1 and CDR2: MDHEN and SYDVKM. This CDR3 has 15 amino acids. This CDR3 reads CASRGTALGNQPQHF.

The chain uses TRBV29-1 and TRBJ1-5; as DNA is missing, the TRBD1 call by TCRdb cannot be tested. CDR3 length: 12 residues. Germline values: CDR1 SQVTM, CDR2 ANQGSEA. CDR3 residues: CSVGPPGQPQHF.